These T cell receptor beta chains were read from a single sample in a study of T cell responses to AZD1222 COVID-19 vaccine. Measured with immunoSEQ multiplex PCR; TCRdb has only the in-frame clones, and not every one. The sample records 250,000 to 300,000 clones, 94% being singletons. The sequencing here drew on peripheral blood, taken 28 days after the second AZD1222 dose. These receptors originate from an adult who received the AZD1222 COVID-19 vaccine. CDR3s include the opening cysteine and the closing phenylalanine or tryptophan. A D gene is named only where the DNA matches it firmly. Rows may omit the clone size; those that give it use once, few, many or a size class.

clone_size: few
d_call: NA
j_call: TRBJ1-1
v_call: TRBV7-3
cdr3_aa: CASSLLGNTEAFF
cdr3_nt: TGTGCCAGCAGCTTATTAGGTAACACTGAAGCTTTCTTT

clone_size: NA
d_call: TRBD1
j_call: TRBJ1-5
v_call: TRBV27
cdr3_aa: CASSSWDRGPVKPQHF
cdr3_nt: TGTGCCAGCAGTTCCTGGGACAGGGGCCCGGTAAAGCCCCAGCATTTT

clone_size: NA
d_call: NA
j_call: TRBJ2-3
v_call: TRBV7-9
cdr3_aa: CASSLGRADTQYF
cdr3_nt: TGTGCCAGCAGCTTAGGGCGCGCGGATACGCAGTATTTT

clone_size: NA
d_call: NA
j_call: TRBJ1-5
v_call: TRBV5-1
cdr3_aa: CASSPTEGNQPQHF
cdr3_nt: TGCGCCAGCAGTCCGACGGAGGGAAATCAGCCCCAGCATTTT

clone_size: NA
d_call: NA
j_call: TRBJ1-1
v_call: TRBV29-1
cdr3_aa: CSVPHPLRPVEAFF
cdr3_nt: TGCAGCGTACCCCATCCCCTCCGGCCAGTAGAAGCTTTCTTT

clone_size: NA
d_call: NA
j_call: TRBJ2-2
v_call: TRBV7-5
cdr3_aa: CARSFWDRGTGELFF
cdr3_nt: TGTGCCAGAAGCTTCTGGGACAGGGGGACCGGGGAGCTGTTTTTT

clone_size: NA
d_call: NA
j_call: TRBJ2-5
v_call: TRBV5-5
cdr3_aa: CASSPGWEETQYF
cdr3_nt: TGTGCCAGCAGCCCCGGGTGGGAAGAGACCCAGTACTTC

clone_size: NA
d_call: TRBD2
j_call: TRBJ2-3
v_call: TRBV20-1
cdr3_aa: CSARSSGGPPF
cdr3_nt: TGCAGTGCCCGATCTAGCGGGGGGCCCCCTTTT

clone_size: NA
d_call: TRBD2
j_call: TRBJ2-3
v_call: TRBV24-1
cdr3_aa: CATSELARADTQYF
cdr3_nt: TGTGCCACCAGTGAACTAGCGAGGGCAGATACGCAGTATTTT

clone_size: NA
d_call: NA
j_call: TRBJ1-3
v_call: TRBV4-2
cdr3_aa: CASSQVGSPGNTIYF
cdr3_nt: TGTGCCAGCAGCCAAGTGGGCAGTCCGGGAAACACCATATATTTT

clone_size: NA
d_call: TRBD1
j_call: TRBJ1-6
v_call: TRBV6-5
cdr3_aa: CASRWDSNSPLHF
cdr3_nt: TGTGCCAGCAGGTGGGACAGTAATTCACCCCTCCACTTT

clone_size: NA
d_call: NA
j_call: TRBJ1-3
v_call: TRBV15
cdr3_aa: CATSRDGNTIYF
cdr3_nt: TGTGCCACCAGCAGAGATGGAAACACCATATATTTT

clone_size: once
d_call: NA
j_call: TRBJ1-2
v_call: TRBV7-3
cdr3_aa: CASSRDSNYGYTF
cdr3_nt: TGTGCCAGCAGCCGCGACAGTAACTATGGCTACACCTTC

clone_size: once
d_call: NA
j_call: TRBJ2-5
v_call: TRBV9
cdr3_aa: CASSVGLTEETQYF
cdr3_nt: TGTGCCAGCAGCGTGGGCCTGACAGAAGAGACCCAGTACTTC

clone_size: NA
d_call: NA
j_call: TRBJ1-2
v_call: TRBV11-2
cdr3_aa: CASSLGQGFSYGYTF
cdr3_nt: TGTGCCAGCAGCTTGGGCCAGGGGTTCTCCTATGGCTACACCTTC

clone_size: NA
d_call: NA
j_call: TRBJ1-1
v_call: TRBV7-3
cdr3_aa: CASSLAGGREAFF
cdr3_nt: TGTGCCAGCAGCTTAGCAGGAGGCCGTGAAGCTTTCTTT

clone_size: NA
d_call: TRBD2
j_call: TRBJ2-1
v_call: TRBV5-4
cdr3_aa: CASSSIAGAAYNEQFF
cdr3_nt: TGTGCCAGCAGCTCCATAGCGGGGGCGGCCTACAATGAGCAGTTCTTC

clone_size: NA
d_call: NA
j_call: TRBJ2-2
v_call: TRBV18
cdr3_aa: CASSPRGRFAGELFF
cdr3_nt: TGTGCCAGCTCACCCCGAGGTAGATTCGCCGGGGAGCTGTTTTTT

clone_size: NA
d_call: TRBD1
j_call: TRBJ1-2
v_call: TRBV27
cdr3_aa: CASSPGQGRYGYTF
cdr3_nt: TGTGCCAGCAGTCCCGGACAGGGGAGGTATGGCTACACCTTC

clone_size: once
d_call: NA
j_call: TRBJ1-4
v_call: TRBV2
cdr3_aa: CASSYMTVRNEKLFF
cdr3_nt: TGTGCCAGCAGCTACATGACAGTACGGAATGAAAAACTGTTTTTT

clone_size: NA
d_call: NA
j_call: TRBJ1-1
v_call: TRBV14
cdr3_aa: CASSQDVGFLNTEAFF
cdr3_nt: TGTGCCAGCAGCCAAGATGTCGGGTTTTTGAACACTGAAGCTTTCTTT

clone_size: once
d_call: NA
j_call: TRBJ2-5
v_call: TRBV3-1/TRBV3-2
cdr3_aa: CASSHSGNRVETQYF
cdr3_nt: TGTGCCAGCAGCCATAGCGGCAACCGAGTAGAGACCCAGTACTTC

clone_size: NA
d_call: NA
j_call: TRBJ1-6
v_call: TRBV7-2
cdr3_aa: CASSLAGLDNSPLHF
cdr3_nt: TGTGCCAGCAGCTTAGCGGGGCTCGATAATTCACCCCTCCACTTT